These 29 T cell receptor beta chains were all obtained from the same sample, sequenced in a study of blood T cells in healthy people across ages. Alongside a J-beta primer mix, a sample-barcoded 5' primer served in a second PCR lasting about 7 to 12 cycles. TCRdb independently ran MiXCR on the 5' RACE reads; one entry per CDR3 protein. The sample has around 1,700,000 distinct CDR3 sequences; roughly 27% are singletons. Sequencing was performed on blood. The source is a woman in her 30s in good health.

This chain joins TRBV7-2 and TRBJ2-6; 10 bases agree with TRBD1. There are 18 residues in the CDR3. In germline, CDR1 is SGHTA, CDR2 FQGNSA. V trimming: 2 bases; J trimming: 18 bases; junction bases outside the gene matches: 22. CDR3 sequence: CASSLSTGGFWGANARTF. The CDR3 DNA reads TGTGCCAGCAGCTTATCGACAGGGGGCTTTTGGGGCGCCAACGCCCGGACTTTC.

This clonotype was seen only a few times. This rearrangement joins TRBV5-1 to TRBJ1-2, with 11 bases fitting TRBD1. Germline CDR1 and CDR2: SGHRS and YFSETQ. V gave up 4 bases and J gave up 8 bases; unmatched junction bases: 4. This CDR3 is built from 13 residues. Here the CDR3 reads CASSGTGGQGYTF. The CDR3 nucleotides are TGCGCCAGCAGCGGGACAGGGGGACAAGGCTACACCTTC.

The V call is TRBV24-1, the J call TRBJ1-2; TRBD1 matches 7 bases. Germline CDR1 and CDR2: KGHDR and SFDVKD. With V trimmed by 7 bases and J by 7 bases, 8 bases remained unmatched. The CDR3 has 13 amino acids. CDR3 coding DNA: TGTGCCACCAGGGCCCGGACAGGTCTTGGCTACACCTTC. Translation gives CATRARTGLGYTF.

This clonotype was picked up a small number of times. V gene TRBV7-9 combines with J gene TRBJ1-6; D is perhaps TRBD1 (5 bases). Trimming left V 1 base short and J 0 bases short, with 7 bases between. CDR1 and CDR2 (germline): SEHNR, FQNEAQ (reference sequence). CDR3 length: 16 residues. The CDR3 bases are TGTGCCAGCAGCTTAGAGGGGAACTCCTATAATTCACCCCTCCACTTT. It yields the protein CASSLEGNSYNSPLHF.

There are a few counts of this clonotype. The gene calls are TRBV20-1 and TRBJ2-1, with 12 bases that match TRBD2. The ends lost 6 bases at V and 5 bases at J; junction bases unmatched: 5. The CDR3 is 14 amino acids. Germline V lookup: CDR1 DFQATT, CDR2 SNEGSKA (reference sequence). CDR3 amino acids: CSAMGLAGHNEQFF. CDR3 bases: TGCAGTGCCATGGGACTAGCGGGCCACAATGAGCAGTTCTTC.

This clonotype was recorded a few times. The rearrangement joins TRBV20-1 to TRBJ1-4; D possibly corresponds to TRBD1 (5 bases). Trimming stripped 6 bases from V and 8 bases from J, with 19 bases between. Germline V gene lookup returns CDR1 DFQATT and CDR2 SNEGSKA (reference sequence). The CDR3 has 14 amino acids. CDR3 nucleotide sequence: TGCAGTGCGGCCACAGGAGCAGGATTAGAAAAACTGTTTTTT. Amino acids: CSAATGAGLEKLFF.

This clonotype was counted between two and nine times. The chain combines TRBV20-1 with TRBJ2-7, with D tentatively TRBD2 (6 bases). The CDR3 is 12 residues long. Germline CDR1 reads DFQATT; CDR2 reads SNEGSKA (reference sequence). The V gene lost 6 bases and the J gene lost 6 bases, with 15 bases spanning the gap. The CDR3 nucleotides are TGCAGTGCCCGAGGAGGGGAAATCGAGCAGTACTTC. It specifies CSARGGEIEQYF.

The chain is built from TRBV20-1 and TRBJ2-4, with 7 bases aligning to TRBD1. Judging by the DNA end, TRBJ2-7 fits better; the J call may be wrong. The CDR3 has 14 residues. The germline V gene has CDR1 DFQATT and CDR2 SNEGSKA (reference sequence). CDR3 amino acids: CSATHGTDYYEQYF. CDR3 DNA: TGCAGTGCTACCCACGGGACAGATTACTACGAGCAGTACTTC.

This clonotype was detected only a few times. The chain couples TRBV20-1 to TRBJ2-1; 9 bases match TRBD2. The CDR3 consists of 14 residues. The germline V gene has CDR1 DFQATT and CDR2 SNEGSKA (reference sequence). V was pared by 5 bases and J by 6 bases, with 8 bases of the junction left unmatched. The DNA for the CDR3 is TGCAGTGCTCCGCGGGGGGGGCCGGGCAATGAGCAGTTCTTC. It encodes CSAPRGGPGNEQFF.

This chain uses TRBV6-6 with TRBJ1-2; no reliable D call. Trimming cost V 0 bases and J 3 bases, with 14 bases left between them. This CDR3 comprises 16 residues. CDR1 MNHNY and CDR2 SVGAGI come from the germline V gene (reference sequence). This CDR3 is CASSYSMGKGDYGYTF. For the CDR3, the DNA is TGTGCCAGCAGTTACTCGATGGGGAAGGGAGACTATGGCTACACCTTC.

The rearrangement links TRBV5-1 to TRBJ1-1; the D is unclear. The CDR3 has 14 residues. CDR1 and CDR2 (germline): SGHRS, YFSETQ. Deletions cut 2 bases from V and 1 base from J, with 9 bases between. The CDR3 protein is CASSFTTANTEAFF. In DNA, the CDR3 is TGCGCCAGCAGCTTCACGACGGCGAACACTGAAGCTTTCTTT.

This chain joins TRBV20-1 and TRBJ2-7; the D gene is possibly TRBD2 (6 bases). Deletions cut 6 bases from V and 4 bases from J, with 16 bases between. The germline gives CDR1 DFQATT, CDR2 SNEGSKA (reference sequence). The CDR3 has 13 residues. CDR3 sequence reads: CSAWRAEFYEQYF. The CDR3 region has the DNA TGCAGTGCCTGGAGGGCGGAGTTTTACGAGCAGTACTTC.

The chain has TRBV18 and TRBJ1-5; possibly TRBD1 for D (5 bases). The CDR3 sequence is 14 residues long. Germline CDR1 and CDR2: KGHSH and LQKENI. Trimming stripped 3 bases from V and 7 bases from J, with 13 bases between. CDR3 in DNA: TGTGCCAGCTCACCTTCGGGGGGGGAACAGCCCCAGCATTTT. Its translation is CASSPSGGEQPQHF. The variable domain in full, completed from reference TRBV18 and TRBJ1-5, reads NAGVMQNPRHLVRRRGQEARLRCSPMKGHSHVYWYRQLPEEGLKFMVYLQKENIIDESGMPKERFSAEFPKEGPSILRIQQVVRGDSAAYFCASSPSGGEQPQHFGDGTRLSIL.

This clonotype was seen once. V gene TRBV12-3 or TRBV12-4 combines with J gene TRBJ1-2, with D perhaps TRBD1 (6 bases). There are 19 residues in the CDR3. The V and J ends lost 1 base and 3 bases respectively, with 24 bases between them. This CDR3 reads CASSLDAGMMGAGYYGYTF. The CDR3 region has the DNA TGTGCCAGCAGTTTAGACGCCGGTATGATGGGGGCGGGCTACTATGGCTACACCTTC.

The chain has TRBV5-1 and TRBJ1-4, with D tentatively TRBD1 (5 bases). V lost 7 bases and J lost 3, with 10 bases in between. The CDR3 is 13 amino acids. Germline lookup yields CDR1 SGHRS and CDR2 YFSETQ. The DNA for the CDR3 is TGCGCCAGCGCCCCGGGACCTAATGAAAAACTGTTTTTT. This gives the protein CASAPGPNEKLFF.

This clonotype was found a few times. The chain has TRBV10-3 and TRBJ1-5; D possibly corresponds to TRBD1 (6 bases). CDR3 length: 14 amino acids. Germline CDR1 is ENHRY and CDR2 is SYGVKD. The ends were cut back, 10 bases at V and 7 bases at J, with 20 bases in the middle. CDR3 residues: CATGASGGEQPQHF. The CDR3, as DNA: TGTGCCACCGGAGCTAGCGGGGGCGAGCAGCCCCAGCATTTT.

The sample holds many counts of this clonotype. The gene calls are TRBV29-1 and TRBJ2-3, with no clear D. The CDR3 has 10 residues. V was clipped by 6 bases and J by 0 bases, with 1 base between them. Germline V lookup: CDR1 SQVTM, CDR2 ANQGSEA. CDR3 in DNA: TGCAGCGTAAGCACAGATACGCAGTATTTT. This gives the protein CSVSTDTQYF.

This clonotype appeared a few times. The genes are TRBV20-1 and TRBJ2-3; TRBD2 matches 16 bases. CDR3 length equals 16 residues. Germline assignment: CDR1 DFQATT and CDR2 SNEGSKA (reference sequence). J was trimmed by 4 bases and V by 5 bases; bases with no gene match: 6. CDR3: CSAPGTSGRAADTQYF. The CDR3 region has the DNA TGCAGTGCTCCCGGGACTAGCGGGAGGGCCGCAGATACGCAGTATTTT.

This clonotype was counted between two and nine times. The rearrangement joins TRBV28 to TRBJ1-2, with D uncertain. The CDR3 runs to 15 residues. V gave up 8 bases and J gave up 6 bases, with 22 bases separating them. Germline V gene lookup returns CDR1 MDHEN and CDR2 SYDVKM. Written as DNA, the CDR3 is TGTGCCAGCCGGGGAACCCTTAGTGGAGAGGATGGCTACACCTTC. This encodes CASRGTLSGEDGYTF.

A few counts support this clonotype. For the CDR3, the DNA is TGCAGCGTTGGGGGACAGGGGGGCACCTACGAGCAGTACTTC. Its translation: CSVGGQGGTYEQYF. The rearrangement joins TRBV29-1 to TRBJ2-7; 11 bases are shared with TRBD1. Per the germline V gene, CDR1 is SQVTM and CDR2 is ANQGSEA. This CDR3 has 14 residues. After removal of 4 bases from V and 2 bases from J, the junction contained 4 bases not matched to a gene.

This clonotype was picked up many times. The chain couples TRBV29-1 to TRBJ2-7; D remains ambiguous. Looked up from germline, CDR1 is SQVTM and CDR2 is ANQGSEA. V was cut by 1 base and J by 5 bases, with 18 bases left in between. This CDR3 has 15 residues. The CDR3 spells CSVEGRGLKGNEQYF. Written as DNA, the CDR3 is TGCAGCGTTGAAGGTAGAGGCTTGAAAGGGAACGAGCAGTACTTC.

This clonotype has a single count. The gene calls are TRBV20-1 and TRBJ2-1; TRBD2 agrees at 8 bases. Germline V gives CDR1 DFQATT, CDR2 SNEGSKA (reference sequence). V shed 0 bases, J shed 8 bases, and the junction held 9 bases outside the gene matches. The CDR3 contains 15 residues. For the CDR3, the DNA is TGCAGTGCTAGAGATAGCGGGGCCCCTTTGGATGAGCAGTTCTTC. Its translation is CSARDSGAPLDEQFF.

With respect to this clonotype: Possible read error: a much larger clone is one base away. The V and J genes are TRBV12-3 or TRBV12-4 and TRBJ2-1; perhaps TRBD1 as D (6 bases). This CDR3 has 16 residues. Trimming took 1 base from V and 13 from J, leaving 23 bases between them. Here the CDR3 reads CASSLGTEVGQETQFF. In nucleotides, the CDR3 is TGTGCCAGCAGTTTAGGGACAGAGGTGGGCCAAGAGACCCAGTTCTTC.

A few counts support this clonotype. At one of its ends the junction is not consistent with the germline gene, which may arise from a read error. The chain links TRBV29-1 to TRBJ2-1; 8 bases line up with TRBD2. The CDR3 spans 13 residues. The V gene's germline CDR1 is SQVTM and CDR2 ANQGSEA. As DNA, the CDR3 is TGCAGCGCTGAAGGGATTAGCGGGGATGAGCAGTTCTTC. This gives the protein CSAEGISGDEQFF.

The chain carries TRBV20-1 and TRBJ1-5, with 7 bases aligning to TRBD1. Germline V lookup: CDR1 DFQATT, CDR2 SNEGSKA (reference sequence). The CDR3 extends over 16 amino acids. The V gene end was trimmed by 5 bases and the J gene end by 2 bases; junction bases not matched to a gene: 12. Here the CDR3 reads CSAGDSSSGGNQPQHF. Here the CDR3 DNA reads TGCAGTGCTGGGGACAGCTCTTCCGGAGGCAATCAGCCCCAGCATTTT.

CDR3 bases: TGTGCCAGCAGTTTACCGCGGGCGGGATACAAGCCCCAGCATTTT. It specifies CASSLPRAGYKPQHF. This chain uses TRBV28 with TRBJ1-5; D not certain. From germline, CDR1 is MDHEN and CDR2 SYDVKM. V dropped 2 bases and J dropped 8 bases, with 16 bases sitting between them. The CDR3 sequence is 15 residues long.

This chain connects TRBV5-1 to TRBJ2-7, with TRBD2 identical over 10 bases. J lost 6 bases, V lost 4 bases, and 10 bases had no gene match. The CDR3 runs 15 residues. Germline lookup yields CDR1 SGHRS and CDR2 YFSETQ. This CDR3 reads CASSKGAGGLSEQYF. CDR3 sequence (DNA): TGCGCCAGCAGCAAAGGAGCGGGGGGGCTGAGCGAGCAGTACTTC.

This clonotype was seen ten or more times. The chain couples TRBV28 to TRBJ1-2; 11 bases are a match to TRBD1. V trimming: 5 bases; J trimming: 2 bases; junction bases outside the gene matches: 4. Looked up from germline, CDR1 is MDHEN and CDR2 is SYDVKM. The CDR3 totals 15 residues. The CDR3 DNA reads TGTGCCAGCAGTGAGGACAGGGGGCGCAACTATGGCTACACCTTC. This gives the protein CASSEDRGRNYGYTF.

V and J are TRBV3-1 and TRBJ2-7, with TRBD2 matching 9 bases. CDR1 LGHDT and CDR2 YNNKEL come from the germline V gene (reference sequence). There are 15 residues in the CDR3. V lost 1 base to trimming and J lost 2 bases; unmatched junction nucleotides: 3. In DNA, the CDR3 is TGTGCCAGCAGCCAAGGGACTAGCGTCACCTACGAGCAGTACTTC. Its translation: CASSQGTSVTYEQYF.